Each of the 25 T cell receptor beta chains below was sequenced from the same sample in a study of T cells in Graves' hyperthyroidism and ophthalmopathy. The investigators amplified TCR beta CDR3 regions from RNA transcripts. The study used the HTBI primer set for a first-round RT-PCR of the TCR CDR3. In TCRdb, the multiplex PCR reads were re-called with MiXCR into one record per CDR3 protein. The table includes around 450,000 distinct CDR3 sequences, about 15% detected once. Sequenced input: blood. The source of these receptors is a woman aged 18-29 years with Graves' hyperthyroidism.

This clonotype came up many times. The V gene is TRBV6-1, the J gene TRBJ1-2; 9 bases are a match to TRBD1. CDR1 is MNHNS, CDR2 SASEGT, per germline. There are 14 residues in the CDR3. V shed 6 bases, J shed 4 bases, and the junction held 6 bases outside the gene matches. DNA of the CDR3: TGTGCCAGCAGCATGGACAGGGGAGCCTATGGCTACACCTTC. Its protein is CASSMDRGAYGYTF.

Only a few counts were recorded for this clonotype. This chain joins TRBV7-2 and TRBJ1-5; D is uncertain. The germline gives CDR1 SGHTA, CDR2 FQGNSA. The CDR3 contains 15 residues. Deletions cut 1 base from V and 3 bases from J, with 10 bases between. The CDR3 DNA follows: TGTGCCAGCAGCTTAGTGGGCGGGGACAATCAGCCCCAGCATTTT. As protein: CASSLVGGDNQPQHF.

This clonotype has just a few counts. The chain uses TRBV29-1 and TRBJ2-6; no reliable D call. Germline V gene sequence: CDR1 SQVTM, CDR2 ANQGSEA. Trimming took 2 bases from V and 1 from J, leaving 3 bases between them. There are 13 residues in the CDR3. CDR3 DNA: TGCAGCGTTGAACCGTCTGGGGCCAACGTCCTGACTTTC. Protein sequence: CSVEPSGANVLTF.

The rearrangement uses TRBV12-3 or TRBV12-4 and TRBJ2-3; D not resolved. The V end was cut by 7 bases, the J end by 1 base, with 9 bases between. There are 13 residues in the CDR3. Here the CDR3 DNA reads TGTGCCAGCACGAGCGACCGCACAGATACGCAGTATTTT. This gives the protein CASTSDRTDTQYF.

Ten or more counts support this clonotype. V usage is TRBV27 and J usage is TRBJ2-5, with 9 positions matching TRBD1. The ends lost 5 bases at V and 7 bases at J; junction bases unmatched: 11. CDR1 MNHEY and CDR2 SMNVEV come from the germline V gene (reference sequence). The CDR3 totals 15 residues. For the CDR3, the DNA is TGTGCCAGCAGTCCCCAGGACAGGGGCCCAGGGACCCAGTACTTC. It is translated as CASSPQDRGPGTQYF.

This clonotype occurred many times. The chain is built from TRBV7-9 and TRBJ2-3; TRBD1 is a possible D gene (6 bases). Trimming left V 4 bases short and J 4 bases short, with 18 bases between. The CDR3 length is 16 residues. CDR1 is SEHNR and CDR2 is FQNEAQ in the germline V gene (reference sequence). The CDR3 DNA is TGTGCCAGCAGCTCTCCGAGGGGGTTTCTTGCAGATACGCAGTATTTT. The encoded protein is CASSSPRGFLADTQYF.

The rearrangement links TRBV19 to TRBJ2-6; D could derive from TRBD1 or TRBD2 (6 bases each). Germline V CDR1 and CDR2: LNHDA, SQIVND (reference sequence). V lost 3 bases, J lost 4 bases, and 16 bases lay in between. This CDR3 comprises 17 residues. The CDR3 DNA is TGTGCCAGTAGTATCGGATGGGGGGCGAGCGGGGCCAACGTCCTGACTTTC. This codes for CASSIGWGASGANVLTF.

This clonotype appeared many times. This chain joins TRBV28 and TRBJ1-2; no reliable D call. Germline lookup yields CDR1 MDHEN and CDR2 SYDVKM. The CDR3 consists of 15 residues. V was pared by 1 base and J by 2 bases, with 11 bases between. CDR3 nucleotide sequence: TGTGCCAGCAGTTTATCCGGGGTGTTCAACTATGGCTACACCTTC. Its translation is CASSLSGVFNYGYTF.

This clonotype was detected many times. The rearrangement uses TRBV7-2 and TRBJ2-7; 7 bases agree with TRBD1. Germline CDR1 is SGHTA and CDR2 is FQGNSA. Trimming took 3 bases from V and 0 from J; bases not matched to a gene: 5. The CDR3 extends over 15 amino acids. The CDR3 region has the DNA TGTGCCAGCAGCTTGAACAGGGGCCCCTCCTACGAGCAGTACTTC. It is translated as CASSLNRGPSYEQYF. The variable domain in full, completed from reference TRBV7-2 and TRBJ2-7, reads GAGVSQSPSNKVTEKGKDVELRCDPISGHTALYWYRQSLGQGLEFLIYFQGNSAPDKSGLPSDRFSAERTGGSVSTLTIQRTQQEDSAVYLCASSLNRGPSYEQYFGPGTRLTVT.

J is TRBJ2-5 and V is TRBV19; 8 nucleotides agree with TRBD2. V dropped 6 bases and J dropped 5; count of bases not matched to a gene: 11. Germline assignment: CDR1 LNHDA and CDR2 SQIVND (reference sequence). The CDR3 covers 15 residues. In nucleotides, the CDR3 is TGTGCCAGTAGCCGCGGGCCAGCGGGAGATGAGACCCAGTACTTC. This codes for CASSRGPAGDETQYF.

The rearrangement uses TRBV19 and TRBJ2-1, with TRBD2 as a possible D gene (5 bases). Germline CDR1 and CDR2: LNHDA and SQIVND (reference sequence). V was cut by 5 bases and J by 4 bases, with 12 bases left in between. The CDR3 runs to 14 residues. In DNA, the CDR3 is TGTGCCAGTAGTTTTTCGGACTTATACAATGAGCAGTTCTTC. Its translation: CASSFSDLYNEQFF.

This clonotype was detected a few times. The rearrangement uses TRBV27 and TRBJ2-7; the match to TRBD1 covers 7 bases. CDR1 is MNHEY and CDR2 is SMNVEV in the germline V gene (reference sequence). V lost 5 bases, J lost 6 bases, and 10 bases stayed unmatched. This CDR3 comprises 14 residues. CDR3 bases: TGTGCCAGCAGTCAACGACAGGGTTACCCCGAGCAGTACTTC. Amino acids: CASSQRQGYPEQYF.

The table lists this clonotype with many counts. This rearrangement joins TRBV12-3 or TRBV12-4 to TRBJ1-2; D remains ambiguous. Trimming shortened V by 5 bases and J by 7 bases, and 11 bases separated the two germline ends. This CDR3 contains 12 residues. This chain's CDR3 is CASSPPRGGYTF. In nucleotides, the CDR3 is TGTGCCAGCAGTCCCCCGCGGGGTGGCTACACCTTC.

In this sample, this clonotype turned up once. With a much larger clone just one base away, this may be a read error. V usage is TRBV5-1 and J usage is TRBJ2-2; 9 bases line up with TRBD2. The J segment lost 6 bases and the V segment lost 5 bases, leaving 8 bases of the junction unmatched. CDR1 is SGHRS, CDR2 YFSETQ, per germline. The CDR3 spans 15 residues. CDR3 sequence (DNA): TGCGCCAGCAGAAGCCTTAGCGGGAGCGCCGGGGAGCTGTTTTTT. This encodes CASRSLSGSAGELFF. The variable domain in full, with the rest retrieved from reference TRBV5-1 and TRBJ2-2, is KAGVTQTPRYLIKTRGQQVTLSCSPISGHRSVSWYQQTPGQGLQFLFEYFSETQRNKGNFPGRFSGRQFSNSRSEMNVSTLELGDSALYLCASRSLSGSAGELFFGEGSRLTVL.

In DNA form, the CDR3 reads TGCGCCAGCAGCCAAGGGTACCGGGGGGGCCTTTTCACAGATACGCAGTATTTT. This encodes CASSQGYRGGLFTDTQYF. The V call is TRBV4-3, the J call TRBJ2-3; TRBD2 agrees at 8 bases. The junction had 11 bases not matched to a gene; V was cut back by 1 base and J by 2 bases. The CDR3 runs 18 residues. Germline assignment: CDR1 LGHNA and CDR2 YSLEER.

This clonotype was seen a handful of times. The gene calls are TRBV7-9 and TRBJ1-2; 8 bases are a match to TRBD1. Germline V gene lookup returns CDR1 SEHNR and CDR2 FQNEAQ (reference sequence). V trimming: 1 base; J trimming: 8 bases; junction bases outside the gene matches: 3. The CDR3 spans 13 residues. CDR3 DNA: TGTGCCAGCAGCTTAGGGACAGGGCAAGGCTACACCTTC. Its protein is CASSLGTGQGYTF.

Notes on this clonotype: This may be a read error: a much more frequent sequence differs by one nucleotide. V gene TRBV27 combines with J gene TRBJ1-5, with no clear D. This CDR3 has 14 amino acids. Germline values: CDR1 MNHEY, CDR2 SMNVEV (reference sequence). V was trimmed by 5 bases and J by 3 bases, leaving 11 bases between them. This chain's CDR3 is CASSDEGDNQPQHF. CDR3 coding DNA: TGTGCCAGCAGTGATGAAGGAGACAATCAGCCCCAGCATTTT.

The V and J genes are TRBV10-3 and TRBJ2-3; TRBD1 matches at 9 bases. CDR3 length: 19 residues. Germline lookup yields CDR1 ENHRY and CDR2 SYGVKD. V was pared by 4 bases and J by 2 bases, with 16 bases of the junction left unmatched. The CDR3 DNA follows: TGTGCCATCAGTGGAATTTCCCGGGACAGGGTGGGATTCACAGATACGCAGTATTTT. Its translation: CAISGISRDRVGFTDTQYF.

This clonotype has ten or more counts. The chain uses TRBV27 and TRBJ1-2; D gene unclear. Germline V gene data show CDR1 as MNHEY and CDR2 as SMNVEV (reference sequence). CDR3 length equals 13 residues. Trimming took off 3 bases at V and 3 bases at J, with 8 bases between the two ends. DNA for the CDR3: TGTGCCAGCAGTTTTCGTCGGGACTATGGCTACACCTTC. It translates to CASSFRRDYGYTF.

The chain links TRBV5-8 to TRBJ1-1; D unresolved. Germline lookup yields CDR1 SGHTS and CDR2 YDEGEE. The CDR3 extends over 14 amino acids. V was clipped by 4 bases and J by 1 base, with 11 bases between them. Here the CDR3 DNA reads TGTGCCAGCAGCCAAGGACGGACGAACACTGAAGCTTTCTTT. Amino acids: CASSQGRTNTEAFF. The full variable domain, its missing parts supplied by reference TRBV5-8 and TRBJ1-1, is EAGVTQSPTHLIKTRGQQATLRCSPISGHTSVYWYQQALGLGLQFLLWYDEGEERNRGNFPPRFSGRQFPNYSSELNVNALELEDSALYLCASSQGRTNTEAFFGQGTRLTVV.

The table lists this clonotype with many counts. The gene calls are TRBV7-6 and TRBJ1-1; D may be TRBD1 (5 bases). V lost 4 bases, J lost 0 bases, and 12 bases lay in between. The germline CDR1 and CDR2 sequences are SGHVS and FNYEAQ. This CDR3 comprises 15 residues. CDR3 sequence (DNA): TGTGCCAGCAGCTCATACCCGGGGGTGAACACTGAAGCTTTCTTT. This translates into CASSSYPGVNTEAFF.

This clonotype was seen many times. V is TRBV7-2 and J is TRBJ2-3; 7 bases map to TRBD2. Germline V gives CDR1 SGHTA, CDR2 FQGNSA. Unmatched junction bases numbered 10, after V lost 4 bases and J lost 0 bases. The CDR3 runs to 17 residues. The CDR3 region is CASSSLLAAGSTDTQYF. In nucleotides, the CDR3 is TGTGCCAGCAGCTCCCTTTTGGCAGCGGGAAGCACAGATACGCAGTATTTT.

This clonotype was detected ten times or more. The rearrangement joins TRBV12-3 or TRBV12-4 to TRBJ1-2; perhaps TRBD1 as D (6 bases). Trimming took off 3 bases at V and 5 bases at J, with 22 bases between the two ends. CDR3 size: 17 residues. As DNA, the CDR3 is TGTGCCAGCAGTTTCACGGGACACCGATTGGATCTATATGGCTACACCTTC. As protein: CASSFTGHRLDLYGYTF.

This clonotype was observed many times. The chain couples TRBV7-8 to TRBJ1-5; D gene ambiguous. The CDR3 covers 17 residues. V dropped 3 bases and J dropped 1 base, with 16 bases sitting between them. The germline gives CDR1 SGHVS, CDR2 FQNEAQ. As DNA, the CDR3 is TGTGCCAGCAGCTTTTTCAGAAGGACGACGAGCAATCAGCCCCAGCATTTT. Protein: CASSFFRRTTSNQPQHF.

This clonotype has just a few counts. The chain recombines TRBV10-3 with TRBJ1-2, with 9 bases that match TRBD1. This CDR3 is built from 14 residues. From germline, CDR1 is ENHRY and CDR2 SYGVKD. V lost 3 bases to trimming and J lost 5 bases; unmatched junction nucleotides: 4. The CDR3, as DNA: TGTGCCATCAGTGACATACAGGGGGCATATGGCTACACCTTC. It encodes CAISDIQGAYGYTF.